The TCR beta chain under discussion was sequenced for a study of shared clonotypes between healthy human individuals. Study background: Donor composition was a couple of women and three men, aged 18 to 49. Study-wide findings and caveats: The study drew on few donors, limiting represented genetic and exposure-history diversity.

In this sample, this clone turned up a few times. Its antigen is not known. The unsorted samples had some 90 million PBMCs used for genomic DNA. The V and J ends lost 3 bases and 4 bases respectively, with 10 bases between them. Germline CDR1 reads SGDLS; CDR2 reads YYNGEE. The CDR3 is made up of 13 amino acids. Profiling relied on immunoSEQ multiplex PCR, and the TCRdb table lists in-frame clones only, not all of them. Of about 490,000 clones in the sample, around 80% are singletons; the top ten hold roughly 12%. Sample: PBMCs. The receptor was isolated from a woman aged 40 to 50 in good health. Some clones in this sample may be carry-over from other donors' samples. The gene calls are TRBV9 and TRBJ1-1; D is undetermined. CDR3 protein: CASSEGQGTEAFF. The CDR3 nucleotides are TGTGCCAGCAGCGAGGGTCAAGGCACTGAAGCTTTCTTT.